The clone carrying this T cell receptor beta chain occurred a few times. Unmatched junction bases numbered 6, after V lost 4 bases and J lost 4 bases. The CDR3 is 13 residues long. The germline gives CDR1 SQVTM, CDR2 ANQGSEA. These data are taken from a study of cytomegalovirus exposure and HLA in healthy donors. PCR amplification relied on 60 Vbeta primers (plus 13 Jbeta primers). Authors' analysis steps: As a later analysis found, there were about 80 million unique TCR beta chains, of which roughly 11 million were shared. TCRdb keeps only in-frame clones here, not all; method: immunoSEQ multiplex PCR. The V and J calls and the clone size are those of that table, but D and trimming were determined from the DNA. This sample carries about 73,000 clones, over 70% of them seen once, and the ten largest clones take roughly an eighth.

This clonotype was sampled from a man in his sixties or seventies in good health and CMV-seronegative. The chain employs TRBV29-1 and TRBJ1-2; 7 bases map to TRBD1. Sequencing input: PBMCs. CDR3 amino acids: CSVARQGFYGYTF. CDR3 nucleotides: TGCAGCGTTGCGCGACAGGGCTTCTATGGCTACACCTTC.